This record concerns one T cell receptor beta chain sequence. No antigen is known for it. Treatment specified: approximately 9-day PBMC culture with coronavirus spike peptide pools or control peptides (ViraFEST assay). V was clipped by 0 bases and J by 10 bases; unmatched bases: 7. CDR1 is SGHRS and CDR2 is YFSETQ in the germline V gene. The CDR3 length is 16 residues. The record originates from a study of vaccination and CD4 T cells after COVID-19. Background on the study: Overlapping SARS-CoV-2, HCoV-NL63, HCoV-OC43 and HCoV-229E spike peptides were used to stimulate cells.

An Oncomine TCR Beta short-read assay was used to sequence the DNA from cultured CD4+ T cells. TCRdb called the PCR reads again in MiXCR, with one record for every CDR3 protein. The table has around 10,000 distinct CDR3 sequences, around a third seen once. The sample consisted of CD4+ T cells from blood, cultured in vitro, taken after SARS-CoV-2 vaccination. The receptor comes from a human donor who had recovered from COVID-19. V gene TRBV5-1 combines with J gene TRBJ1-6; 10 bases fit TRBD1. The CDR3 reads CASSLATGTGDSPLHF. As DNA, the CDR3 is TGCGCCAGCAGCTTGGCCACCGGGACAGGGGACTCACCCCTCCACTTT.